A selection of T cell receptor beta chains follows, all from one sample in a study of vaccination effects on CD4 cells after COVID-19. The protocol was immunoSEQ multiplex PCR, while the TCRdb copy is restricted to in-frame clones and leaves out a portion. The repertoire holds about 29,000 clones, around 74% seen once, with about a sixth in the top ten. No antigen has been identified for these receptors. The starting material was CD4+ T cells from PBMCs cultured with HCoV-OC43 spike peptides, obtained after COVID-19 vaccination. All receptors derive from a human donor who received a COVID-19 vaccine. Each CDR3 is given with its conserved first and last residue. A D gene is named only where the DNA matches it firmly. A row's size may be missing; if present it is once, few, many or a size class.

V gene: TRBV15
clone size: -
J gene: TRBJ1-4
D gene: TRBD1
CDR3 DNA: TGTGCCACCAGCAGAGACCAGGGGGAGGAAAAACTGTTTTTT
CDR3 protein: CATSRDQGEEKLFF

V gene: TRBV6-5
clone size: -
J gene: TRBJ1-6
D gene: -
CDR3 DNA: TGTGCCAGCAGTTGGGACGTGAGTTCACCCCTCCACTTT
CDR3 protein: CASSWDVSSPLHF

V gene: TRBV29-1
clone size: -
J gene: TRBJ2-2
D gene: -
CDR3 DNA: TGCAGCGTTGGAACAGGTGCCGGAACCGGGGAGCTGTTTTTT
CDR3 protein: CSVGTGAGTGELFF

V gene: TRBV6-1
clone size: -
J gene: TRBJ2-5
D gene: -
CDR3 DNA: TGTGCCAGCAGTGAAGCTGGGGAGACCCAGTACTTC
CDR3 protein: CASSEAGETQYF

V gene: TRBV5-1
clone size: -
J gene: TRBJ2-2
D gene: -
CDR3 DNA: TGCGCCAGCAGCTTGCCCCAGGGGGGCCCTTCGAACACCGGGGAGCTGTTTTTT
CDR3 protein: CASSLPQGGPSNTGELFF

V gene: TRBV19
clone size: -
J gene: TRBJ1-1
D gene: -
CDR3 DNA: TGTGCCAGTAGTATTAGATTCGGAGAAGCTTTCTTT
CDR3 protein: CASSIRFGEAFF

V gene: TRBV5-4
clone size: -
J gene: TRBJ2-3
D gene: -
CDR3 DNA: TGTGCCAGCAGCTTGGCTCGGGGTCCAGATACGCAGTATTTT
CDR3 protein: CASSLARGPDTQYF

V gene: TRBV2
clone size: -
J gene: TRBJ1-1
D gene: -
CDR3 DNA: TGTGCCAGCAGAGCCGGACAAACTGAAGCTTTCTTT
CDR3 protein: CASRAGQTEAFF

V gene: TRBV27
clone size: -
J gene: TRBJ1-2
D gene: TRBD1
CDR3 DNA: TGTGCCAGCAGCGCCCCCGCTTGGGGGACAGGGGGTTATGGCTACACCTTC
CDR3 protein: CASSAPAWGTGGYGYTF

V gene: TRBV2
clone size: -
J gene: TRBJ1-4
D gene: -
CDR3 DNA: TGTGCCAGCAGCCTCGGACAGAGTAAACTGTTTTTT
CDR3 protein: CASSLGQSKLFF

V gene: TRBV10-3
clone size: few
J gene: TRBJ2-1
D gene: TRBD2
CDR3 DNA: TGTGCCATCAGGGGCGGGACTACCTACAATGAGCAGTTCTTC
CDR3 protein: CAIRGGTTYNEQFF

V gene: TRBV5-1
clone size: -
J gene: TRBJ2-7
D gene: TRBD1
CDR3 DNA: TGCGCCAGCAGCCTTATTCTATACCGGGACAGGGGCCTTTCAAGCTACGAGCAGTACTTC
CDR3 protein: CASSLILYRDRGLSSYEQYF

V gene: TRBV6-5
clone size: -
J gene: TRBJ2-3
D gene: TRBD2
CDR3 DNA: TGTGCCAGCAGTTATGGGGAGGGGTTTACGCAGTATTTT
CDR3 protein: CASSYGEGFTQYF

V gene: TRBV5-1
clone size: -
J gene: TRBJ1-1
D gene: TRBD1
CDR3 DNA: TGCGCCAGCAGCTTCGCAGGGACAGGCACTGAAGCTTTCTTT
CDR3 protein: CASSFAGTGTEAFF

V gene: TRBV11-3
clone size: -
J gene: TRBJ2-5
D gene: TRBD2
CDR3 DNA: TGTGCCAGCAGCTGGGGACTAGCGGGGGGGCAAGAGACCCAGTACTTC
CDR3 protein: CASSWGLAGGQETQYF

V gene: TRBV30
clone size: -
J gene: TRBJ2-7
D gene: -
CDR3 DNA: TGTGCCTGGAGTTGGCCAGGGCGTTCCCACGAGCAGTACTTC
CDR3 protein: CAWSWPGRSHEQYF

V gene: TRBV6-4
clone size: -
J gene: TRBJ2-3
D gene: TRBD2
CDR3 DNA: TGTGCCAGCAGTGAAGCGGGAGAGGCAGATACGCAGTATTTT
CDR3 protein: CASSEAGEADTQYF

V gene: TRBV19
clone size: -
J gene: TRBJ2-2
D gene: -
CDR3 DNA: TGTGCCAGTAGCTGGGGGCCCGGGGAGCTGTTTTTT
CDR3 protein: CASSWGPGELFF

V gene: TRBV10-3
clone size: -
J gene: TRBJ1-1
D gene: -
CDR3 DNA: TGTGCCATCAGGAGAACCGATGGGGGGAACACTGAAGCTTTCTTT
CDR3 protein: CAIRRTDGGNTEAFF

V gene: TRBV9
clone size: -
J gene: TRBJ2-7
D gene: -
CDR3 DNA: TGTGCCAGCAGCGTAGGGTCACTAGCATCCTACGAGCAGTACTTC
CDR3 protein: CASSVGSLASYEQYF

V gene: TRBV4-1
clone size: -
J gene: TRBJ2-7
D gene: -
CDR3 DNA: TGCGCCAGCAGCCAAGATCAAGAAGGGGGGTTTGTCCTCGGGCAGTACTTC
CDR3 protein: CASSQDQEGGFVLGQYF

V gene: TRBV6-5
clone size: -
J gene: TRBJ1-2
D gene: -
CDR3 DNA: TGTGCCAGCAAAAAGGGAAACGGTGGCTACACCTTC
CDR3 protein: CASKKGNGGYTF

V gene: TRBV5-1
clone size: -
J gene: TRBJ2-1
D gene: -
CDR3 DNA: TGCGCCAGCAGCTTGGACGTACAGTACAATGAGCAGTTCTTC
CDR3 protein: CASSLDVQYNEQFF

V gene: TRBV6-5
clone size: -
J gene: TRBJ1-2
D gene: -
CDR3 DNA: TGTGCCACAAAGGAGATGGGTCCCTATGGCTACACCTTC
CDR3 protein: CATKEMGPYGYTF

V gene: TRBV4-2
clone size: few
J gene: TRBJ1-2
D gene: TRBD1
CDR3 DNA: TGTGCCAGCAGCCAACCTGGGACAGCTCACGATGGCTACACCTTC
CDR3 protein: CASSQPGTAHDGYTF

V gene: TRBV19
clone size: -
J gene: TRBJ1-3
D gene: -
CDR3 DNA: TGTGCCAGTAGTACGGTGGGGGGTGCTGGAAACACCATATATTTT
CDR3 protein: CASSTVGGAGNTIYF

V gene: TRBV7-8
clone size: -
J gene: TRBJ2-1
D gene: TRBD2
CDR3 DNA: TGTGCCAGCAGCCAATTAGCGGGAGTTTCATACAATGAGCAGTTCTTC
CDR3 protein: CASSQLAGVSYNEQFF

V gene: TRBV19
clone size: -
J gene: TRBJ1-1
D gene: -
CDR3 DNA: TGTGCCAGTACTAATCCGGGTTTCAACACTGAAGCTTTCTTT
CDR3 protein: CASTNPGFNTEAFF

V gene: TRBV5-6
clone size: -
J gene: TRBJ1-1
D gene: -
CDR3 DNA: TGTGCCAGCAGCTTGAGGTGGGCTCTAGGCACTGAAGCTTTCTTT
CDR3 protein: CASSLRWALGTEAFF

V gene: TRBV14
clone size: -
J gene: TRBJ1-1
D gene: TRBD1
CDR3 DNA: TGTGCCAGCAGCCAAACAGGGGTAGGCACTGAAGCTTTCTTT
CDR3 protein: CASSQTGVGTEAFF

V gene: TRBV6-5
clone size: -
J gene: TRBJ2-5
D gene: TRBD1
CDR3 DNA: TGTGCCAGCAGGGATTCAGGGGGCCAAGAGACCCAGTACTTC
CDR3 protein: CASRDSGGQETQYF

V gene: TRBV2
clone size: -
J gene: TRBJ2-1
D gene: TRBD2
CDR3 DNA: TGTGCCAGCAGAATCTTAGCGGGGGGGCCGCATGAGCAGTTCTTC
CDR3 protein: CASRILAGGPHEQFF

V gene: TRBV7-9
clone size: -
J gene: TRBJ2-7
D gene: -
CDR3 DNA: TGTGCCAGCAGCTTAACAGGGCCCTACGAGCAGTACTTC
CDR3 protein: CASSLTGPYEQYF

V gene: TRBV15
clone size: few
J gene: TRBJ1-2
D gene: -
CDR3 DNA: TGTGCCACCAGCAGAGACGAAGGGGATTACTACACCTTC
CDR3 protein: CATSRDEGDYYTF

V gene: TRBV2
clone size: -
J gene: TRBJ1-5
D gene: TRBD1
CDR3 DNA: TGTGCCAGCAGTGCCCGGACAGGGGGCATGGGGCAGCCCCAGCATTTT
CDR3 protein: CASSARTGGMGQPQHF

V gene: TRBV30
clone size: few
J gene: TRBJ2-2
D gene: -
CDR3 DNA: TGTGCCTGGACGGTGATAACAGGGTATCGCACCGGGGAGCTGTTTTTT
CDR3 protein: CAWTVITGYRTGELFF

V gene: TRBV7-9
clone size: -
J gene: TRBJ1-5
D gene: -
CDR3 DNA: TGTGCCAGCAGCAAAAATTCTTTCCTAGATAGCAATCAGCCCCAGCATTTT
CDR3 protein: CASSKNSFLDSNQPQHF

V gene: TRBV10-3
clone size: -
J gene: TRBJ1-2
D gene: TRBD1
CDR3 DNA: TGTGCCATCAGGTCTGGACAGGGGTATGGCTACACCTTC
CDR3 protein: CAIRSGQGYGYTF

V gene: TRBV19
clone size: once
J gene: TRBJ2-1
D gene: -
CDR3 DNA: TGTGCCAGTAGTGCCCAGGGAGAGCGGATCGGTGAGCAGTTCTTC
CDR3 protein: CASSAQGERIGEQFF

V gene: TRBV6-5
clone size: once
J gene: TRBJ1-3
D gene: -
CDR3 DNA: TGTGCCAGCACCCTGACAAGCTCTGGAAACACCATATATTTT
CDR3 protein: CASTLTSSGNTIYF

V gene: TRBV6-5
clone size: -
J gene: TRBJ2-3
D gene: -
CDR3 DNA: TGTGCCAGCAGTTACGGGCGGGGGCGCACAGATACGCAGTATTTT
CDR3 protein: CASSYGRGRTDTQYF

V gene: TRBV5-1
clone size: -
J gene: TRBJ1-1
D gene: -
CDR3 DNA: TGCGCCAGCAGCTTAGAGACAGTGACCTACACTGAAGCTTTCTTT
CDR3 protein: CASSLETVTYTEAFF

V gene: TRBV7-9
clone size: -
J gene: TRBJ2-1
D gene: -
CDR3 DNA: TGTGCCAGCAGCGGTGGATCCTTAAATGAGCAGTTCTTC
CDR3 protein: CASSGGSLNEQFF

V gene: TRBV19
clone size: -
J gene: TRBJ2-7
D gene: -
CDR3 DNA: TGTGCCAGTAGTATAACAGGGCTTGGTTACGAGCAGTACTTC
CDR3 protein: CASSITGLGYEQYF

V gene: TRBV18
clone size: -
J gene: TRBJ1-1
D gene: TRBD1
CDR3 DNA: TGTGCCAGCAGCGACAGGGGTCACGGGAACACTGAAGCTTTCTTT
CDR3 protein: CASSDRGHGNTEAFF

V gene: TRBV19
clone size: -
J gene: TRBJ1-6
D gene: -
CDR3 DNA: TGTGCCAGTAGTTATAACACTAATTCACCCCTCCACTTT
CDR3 protein: CASSYNTNSPLHF

V gene: TRBV7-6
clone size: -
J gene: TRBJ2-5
D gene: TRBD2
CDR3 DNA: TGTGCCAGCAGCTCGGAGAGCGGGGGGACCCAGTACTTC
CDR3 protein: CASSSESGGTQYF

V gene: TRBV2
clone size: -
J gene: TRBJ2-1
D gene: -
CDR3 DNA: TGTGCCAGCAGTGAAGTATCCGCGGACAATGAGCAGTTCTTC
CDR3 protein: CASSEVSADNEQFF

V gene: TRBV27
clone size: few
J gene: TRBJ1-1
D gene: TRBD1
CDR3 DNA: TGTGCCAGCAGTTCTATATTCCAACAGGGGGGGAACACTGAAGCTTTCTTT
CDR3 protein: CASSSIFQQGGNTEAFF

V gene: TRBV9
clone size: -
J gene: TRBJ1-6
D gene: TRBD1
CDR3 DNA: TGTGCCAGCAGCCCACAGGGGGCTAATTCACCCCTCCACTTT
CDR3 protein: CASSPQGANSPLHF

V gene: TRBV19
clone size: -
J gene: TRBJ2-1
D gene: -
CDR3 DNA: TGTGCCAGTAAAGGATCAGTCGGTGAGCAGTTCTTC
CDR3 protein: CASKGSVGEQFF

V gene: TRBV5-8
clone size: -
J gene: TRBJ2-7
D gene: -
CDR3 DNA: TGTGCCAGCAGCTTAGGTCCGCAGTCCTACGAGCAGTACTTC
CDR3 protein: CASSLGPQSYEQYF

V gene: TRBV29-1
clone size: few
J gene: TRBJ1-2
D gene: -
CDR3 DNA: TGCACCATTCAGTCCTTTGGGTATGGCTACACCTTC
CDR3 protein: CTIQSFGYGYTF

V gene: TRBV25-1
clone size: -
J gene: TRBJ1-4
D gene: -
CDR3 DNA: TGTGCCAGCACCCGGGACAATAATGAAAAACTGTTTTTT
CDR3 protein: CASTRDNNEKLFF

V gene: TRBV28
clone size: once
J gene: TRBJ1-2
D gene: -
CDR3 DNA: TGTGCCAGCAGTTTGCCCGGGGCTTATGGCTACACCTTC
CDR3 protein: CASSLPGAYGYTF

V gene: TRBV2
clone size: -
J gene: TRBJ1-4
D gene: -
CDR3 DNA: TGTGCCACCGCTGGGGCAGAGTATGAAAAACTGTTTTTT
CDR3 protein: CATAGAEYEKLFF

V gene: TRBV28
clone size: few
J gene: TRBJ1-2
D gene: -
CDR3 DNA: TGTGCCAGCAGTTTACGAAGAAACTATGGCTACACCTTC
CDR3 protein: CASSLRRNYGYTF